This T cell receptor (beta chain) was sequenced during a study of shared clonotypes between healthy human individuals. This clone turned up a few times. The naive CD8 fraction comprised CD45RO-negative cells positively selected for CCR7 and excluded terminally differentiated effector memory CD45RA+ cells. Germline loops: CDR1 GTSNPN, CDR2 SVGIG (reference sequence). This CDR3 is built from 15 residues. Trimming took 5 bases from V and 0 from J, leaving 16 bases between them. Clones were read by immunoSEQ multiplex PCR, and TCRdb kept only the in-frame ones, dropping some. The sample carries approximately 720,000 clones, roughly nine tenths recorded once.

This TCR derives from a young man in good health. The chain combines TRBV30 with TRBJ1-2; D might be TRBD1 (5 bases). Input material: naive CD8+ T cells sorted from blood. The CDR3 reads CAWFLRGVSNYGYTF. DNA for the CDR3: TGTGCCTGGTTTTTAAGAGGGGTTTCTAACTATGGCTACACCTTC.